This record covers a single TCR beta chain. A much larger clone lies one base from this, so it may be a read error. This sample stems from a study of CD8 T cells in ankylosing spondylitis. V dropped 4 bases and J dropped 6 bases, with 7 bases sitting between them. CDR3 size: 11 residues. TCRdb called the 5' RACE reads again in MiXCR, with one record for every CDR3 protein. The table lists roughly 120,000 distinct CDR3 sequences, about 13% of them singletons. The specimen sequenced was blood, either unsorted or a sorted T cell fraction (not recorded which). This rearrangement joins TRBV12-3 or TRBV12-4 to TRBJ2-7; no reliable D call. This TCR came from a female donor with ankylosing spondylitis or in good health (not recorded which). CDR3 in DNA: TGTGCCAGCAGTTCCCCCTGCGAGCAGTACTTC. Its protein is CASSSPCEQYF.